The 8 T cell receptor beta chains below come from one sample, sequenced in a study of blood T cell repertoires in COVID-19. Assay: immunoSEQ multiplex PCR; the TCRdb copy retains only in-frame clones and omits some. The sample includes about 250,000 clones, around 88% of them seen just once. The sample comprised peripheral blood. The origin of the receptors is an older man with acute or convalescent COVID-19.

The chain couples TRBV2 to TRBJ1-3, with 9 bases fitting TRBD1. The CDR3 contains 16 residues. The germline gives CDR1 SNHLY, CDR2 FYNNEI. J gave up 0 bases and V 9 bases, and 9 bases lay outside the gene matches. The CDR3 region has the DNA TGTGCCAGTTTGAACAGGGGGCTGAGCTCTGGAAACACCATATATTTT. This encodes CASLNRGLSSGNTIYF.

V usage is TRBV24-1 and J usage is TRBJ2-1; 10 bases align to TRBD2. The CDR3 totals 15 residues. Germline V gives CDR1 KGHDR, CDR2 SFDVKD. The V gene end was trimmed by 4 bases and the J gene end by 10 bases; junction bases not matched to a gene: 9. This CDR3 is CATSDPIAGGREQFF. For the CDR3, the DNA is TGTGCCACCAGTGACCCTATAGCGGGAGGACGCGAGCAGTTCTTC.

The chain uses TRBV30 and TRBJ1-5; D is possibly TRBD1 (6 bases). Trimming took off 5 bases at V and 7 bases at J, with 18 bases between the two ends. This CDR3 spans 14 amino acids. CDR1 is GTSNPN and CDR2 is SVGIG in the germline V gene (reference sequence). The CDR3 loop is CAWGFGQYGQPQHF. The CDR3 nucleotides are TGTGCCTGGGGCTTTGGACAGTACGGGCAGCCCCAGCATTTT.

This clone was recorded only once. The CDR3: CASSPVGSGGELFF. DNA of the CDR3: TGTGCCAGCTCACCGGTCGGTTCGGGCGGGGAGCTGTTTTTT. This chain uses TRBV18 with TRBJ2-2; D is unresolved. V lost 3 bases, J lost 7 bases, and 12 bases lay in between. The CDR3 consists of 14 residues. The germline V gene has CDR1 KGHSH and CDR2 LQKENI.

The rearrangement links TRBV5-1 to TRBJ2-2; 7 nucleotides match TRBD1. With 2 bases clipped from V and 4 bases from J, the junction kept 8 bases outside the gene matches. The CDR3 sequence is 16 residues long. Germline V gives CDR1 SGHRS, CDR2 YFSETQ. CDR3 region: CASSFLQGSSTGELFF. As DNA, the CDR3 is TGCGCCAGCAGCTTCCTACAGGGGTCGAGCACCGGGGAGCTGTTTTTT.

This chain joins TRBV5-1 and TRBJ2-1; unclear D gene. From germline, CDR1 is SGHRS and CDR2 YFSETQ. This CDR3 has 16 residues. Trimming stripped 0 bases from V and 0 bases from J, with 10 bases between. Written as DNA, the CDR3 is TGCGCCAGCAGCTTGGCCGGAAGGAGCTCCTACAATGAGCAGTTCTTC. It codes for CASSLAGRSSYNEQFF.

This chain connects TRBV7-2 to TRBJ2-5; a possible D gene is TRBD2 (5 bases). The germline V gene encodes CDR1 SGHTA and CDR2 FQGNSA. The V and J ends lost 3 bases and 3 bases respectively, with 11 bases between them. This CDR3 comprises 14 residues. CDR3 protein: CASSLGSGEETQYF. The CDR3 DNA reads TGTGCCAGCAGCTTGGGAAGCGGTGAAGAGACCCAGTACTTC.

The rearrangement links TRBV7-6 to TRBJ2-2, with a weak D call TRBD1 (5 bases). The germline V and J ends were trimmed by 5 bases and 2 bases, with 12 bases remaining between them. CDR3 length: 15 amino acids. Germline V CDR1 and CDR2: SGHVS, FNYEAQ. The CDR3, as DNA: TGTGCCAGCAGCCCTTGGACATCTAACACCGGGGAGCTGTTTTTT. Translated, it gives CASSPWTSNTGELFF. Using reference TRBV7-6 and TRBJ2-2 for the parts outside the CDR3, the full variable domain is GAGVSQSPRYKVTKRGQDVALRCDPISGHVSLYWYRQALGQGPEFLTYFNYEAQQDKSGLPNDRFSAERPEGSISTLTIQRTEQRDSAMYRCASSPWTSNTGELFFGEGSRLTVL.